The 18 T cell receptor beta chains presented below share a single source sample, sequenced in a study of tumor and adjacent non-tumor tissue in lung cancer. No cell sorting was done before RNA was extracted from the tissue. Three rounds of nested PCR, following a modified ARM-PCR protocol, produced the TCRbeta library. TCRdb fed the multiplex PCR reads into MiXCR, producing one record per CDR3 protein. This sample yields tens of thousands of distinct CDR3 sequences, of which less than 80% are seen a single time; about 16% belongs to the top ten. The source material was lung tumor tissue. All receptors derive from a man aged 60 to 75 with non-small cell lung cancer.

With respect to this clonotype: One junction end does not reproduce the germline sequence, and a read error may be involved. V usage is TRBV11-2 and J usage is TRBJ2-2, with D perhaps TRBD1 (6 bases). Germline V gene sequence: CDR1 SGHAT, CDR2 FQNNGV. This CDR3 comprises 14 residues. The DNA of the CDR3 is TGTGCCAGCAGCTGGACAGAGCGGCCCGGGGAGCTTTTCTTT. It specifies CASSWTERPGELFF.

For this clonotype: Its ends do not fully match the called genes, so a read error is possible. J is TRBJ2-6 and V is TRBV29-1; 7 nucleotides align to TRBD1. The CDR3 extends over 14 amino acids. Germline V lookup: CDR1 SQVTM, CDR2 ANQGSEA. The CDR3 DNA reads TGCAACGTAGACACAGGGGCTGGAGCCAACGTCCTGACTTTC. As protein: CNVDTGAGANVLTF.

About this clonotype itself: The junction departs from the called germline gene at one end, perhaps through a read error. This rearrangement joins TRBV4-1 to TRBJ2-7; 8 bases fit TRBD1. Germline V gene lookup returns CDR1 MGHRA and CDR2 YSYEKL. There are 15 residues in the CDR3. CDR3 residues: CASSQPLGQAYERYF. The CDR3 coding sequence is TGCGCCAGCAGTCAACCGTTGGGACAGGCCTACGAGCGGTACTTC.

The chain links TRBV7-3 to TRBJ2-3, with TRBD2 as a possible D gene (6 bases). The CDR3 length is 16 residues. Per the germline V gene, CDR1 is SGHTA and CDR2 is FQGTGA. V shed 5 bases and J shed 3 bases, with 18 bases lying between them. DNA of the CDR3: TGTGCCAGCAGCCTCGGCCAGCGGGCGGGGACAGATACGCAGTATTTT. Encoded protein: CASSLGQRAGTDTQYF. Using reference TRBV7-3 and TRBJ2-3 for the parts outside the CDR3, the full variable domain is GAGVSQTPSNKVTEKGKYVELRCDPISGHTALYWYRQSLGQGPEFLIYFQGTGAADDSGLPNDRFFAVRPEGSVSTLKIQRTERGDSAVYLCASSLGQRAGTDTQYFGPGTRLTVL.

With regard to this clonotype: Just one base apart from a much larger clone, this may be a read error. V and J are TRBV28 and TRBJ2-1, with a weak D call TRBD1 (6 bases). The CDR3 is made up of 12 amino acids. Per germline, CDR1 MDHEN and CDR2 SYDVKM. The V gene lost 5 bases and the J gene lost 9 bases, with 11 bases spanning the gap. The CDR3 nucleotides are TGTGCCAGCAGTCTCCAGGGGATTGAGCAGTTCTTC. Residues: CASSLQGIEQFF.

The table lists this clonotype with a few counts. This may stem from a read error, because a much larger clone lies one nucleotide away. The chain joins TRBV10-3 to TRBJ2-3; either TRBD1 or TRBD2 may supply D (5 bases each). Germline CDR1 is ENHRY and CDR2 is SYGVKD. This CDR3 contains 15 residues. Trimming removed 4 bases at V and 3 bases at J, with 14 bases between. As DNA, the CDR3 is TGTGCCATCAGTGGAGGGGCGCCTAGTACAGATACGCAGTATTTT. This gives the protein CAISGGAPSTDTQYF.

Comment on this clonotype: At one end the junction does not follow the germline gene, possibly because of a read error. This sequence joins TRBV5-6 and TRBJ2-2, with 8 nucleotides matching TRBD2. Germline loops: CDR1 SGHDT, CDR2 YYEEEE. The CDR3 loop spans 16 amino acids. The CDR3 loop is CVSGVDSGNFAGDLFF. Written as DNA, the CDR3 is TGTGTCAGCGGCGTGGATAGCGGGAACTTCGCCGGGGATCTGTTTTTT.

Of note for this clonotype: Just one base apart from a much larger clone, this may be a read error. The V call is TRBV7-8, the J call TRBJ2-1; D is possibly TRBD1 or TRBD2 (6 bases each). The CDR3 is 14 residues long. Germline V gene lookup returns CDR1 SGHVS and CDR2 FQNEAQ. V was clipped by 5 bases and J by 7 bases, with 15 bases between them. The CDR3 loop reads CASSLGGRGNEQFF. CDR3 DNA: TGTGCCAGCAGCCTCGGGGGCAGGGGTAATGAGCAGTTCTTC.

The table lists this clonotype with a few counts. V is TRBV18 and J is TRBJ2-1; D might be TRBD1 (9 bases). The CDR3 is 17 residues long. V was clipped by 3 bases and J by 7 bases, with 22 bases between them. Germline V gene lookup returns CDR1 KGHSH and CDR2 LQKENI. The CDR3 loop reads CASSPLPGGTGRNEQFF. CDR3 nucleotide sequence: TGTGCCAGCTCACCCCTACCGGGGGGGACAGGGCGGAATGAGCAGTTCTTC.

Notes on this clonotype: The junction departs from germline at one end; a sequencing error may be responsible. The chain couples TRBV29-1 to TRBJ2-1; D uncertain. The CDR3 has 12 amino acids. Germline-derived CDR1 and CDR2 are SQVTM and ANQGSEA. CDR3 DNA sequence: TGCAGCGCAGCGAGAGGCTACAATGATCAGTTCTTC. Amino acids: CSAARGYNDQFF.

This clonotype was counted between two and nine times. The chain recombines TRBV2 with TRBJ1-1; D gene ambiguous. This CDR3 is built from 15 residues. CDR1 SNHLY and CDR2 FYNNEI come from the germline V gene. Trimming removed 8 bases at V and 5 bases at J, with 21 bases between. The CDR3 DNA is TGTGCCAGCGCATTAAACAGAGAGGTTTGGACTGAAGCTTTCTTT. Protein product: CASALNREVWTEAFF.

This clonotype was picked up one time. Sequence at one end of the junction differs from germline and may be a read error. The chain uses TRBV5-6 and TRBJ2-3; D is undetermined. Germline CDR1 and CDR2: SGHDT and YYEEEE. The CDR3 spans 16 residues. The CDR3 protein is CASSPVHPVGTDTQYF. The CDR3 region has the DNA TGTGCTAGCAGCCCGGTACACCCGGTGGGCACAGATACGCAGTATTTT.

This sequence joins TRBV5-4 and TRBJ1-2; 11 nucleotides line up with TRBD1. The V and J ends lost 3 bases and 12 bases, in that order; junction bases with no gene match: 16. From germline, CDR1 is SGHNT and CDR2 YYREEE (reference sequence). This CDR3 has 16 residues. The CDR3 sequence is CASSSNGGQGGGGNTF. For the CDR3, the DNA is TGTGCCAGCAGCTCGAATGGGGGACAGGGGGGCGGTGGAAACACCTTC.

This clonotype was detected ten times or more. The chain is built from TRBV29-1 and TRBJ1-2; 7 bases match TRBD1. The germline V gene has CDR1 SQVTM and CDR2 ANQGSEA. The V gene end was trimmed by 7 bases and the J gene end by 2 bases; junction bases not matched to a gene: 7. The CDR3 is made up of 13 amino acids. The CDR3 coding sequence is TGCAGCGCTGAGACAGGGCCGAACTATGGCTACACCTTC. It codes for CSAETGPNYGYTF.

Only a few counts were recorded for this clonotype. The junction shows a germline mismatch at one end, possibly a read error. The chain joins TRBV30 to TRBJ1-1; D is unclear. Germline V lookup: CDR1 GTSNPN, CDR2 SVGIG (reference sequence). The CDR3 length is 12 residues. The CDR3 loop reads CAWSFGIPEALF. CDR3 nucleotide sequence: TGTGCCTGGAGCTTTGGGATACCTGAAGCTCTCTTT.

The J gene is TRBJ2-1, the V gene TRBV6-6, with D perhaps being TRBD1 or TRBD2 (5 bases each). Between the trimmed V and J ends, which lost 2 bases and 5 bases, there was a span of 19 bases. Germline lookup yields CDR1 MNHNY and CDR2 SVGAGI (reference sequence). The CDR3 extends over 17 amino acids. CDR3 nucleotides: TGTGCCAGCAGTTACCCCCGGGACGCCACTACTGACAATGAGCAGTTCTTC. Translation gives CASSYPRDATTDNEQFF.

V and J are TRBV10-3 and TRBJ2-7, with 7 bases identical to TRBD1. The germline V gene has CDR1 ENHRY and CDR2 SYGVKD. The CDR3 has 14 residues. The V segment lost 8 bases and the J segment 0 bases; nucleotides outside the gene matches: 7. The CDR3 coding sequence is TGTGCCATCGCCTCCGGGACAGCCTCCTACGAGCAGTACTTC. Amino acids: CAIASGTASYEQYF.

This clonotype has a handful of counts. V gene TRBV9 combines with J gene TRBJ2-5, with D tentatively TRBD1 or TRBD2 (5 bases each). CDR1 and CDR2 (germline): SGDLS, YYNGEE. Trimming stripped 0 bases from V and 3 bases from J, with 9 bases between. The length of the CDR3 is 14 residues. CDR3 in DNA: TGTGCCAGCAGCGTAGAACTAGGGGAAGAGACCCAGTACTTC. It translates to CASSVELGEETQYF.